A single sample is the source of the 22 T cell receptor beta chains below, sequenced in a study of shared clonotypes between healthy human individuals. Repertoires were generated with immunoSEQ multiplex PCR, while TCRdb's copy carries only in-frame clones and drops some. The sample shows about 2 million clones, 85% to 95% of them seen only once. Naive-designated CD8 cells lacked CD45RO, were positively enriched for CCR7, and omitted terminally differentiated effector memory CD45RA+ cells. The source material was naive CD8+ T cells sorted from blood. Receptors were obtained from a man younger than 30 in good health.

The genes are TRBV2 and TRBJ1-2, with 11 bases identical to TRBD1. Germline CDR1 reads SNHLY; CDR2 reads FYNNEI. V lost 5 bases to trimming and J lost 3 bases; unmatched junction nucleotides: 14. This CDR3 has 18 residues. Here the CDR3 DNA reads TGTGCCAGCAGTTTTTTACACACCGGGACAGGGGGTTACTATGGCTACACCTTC. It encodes CASSFLHTGTGGYYGYTF.

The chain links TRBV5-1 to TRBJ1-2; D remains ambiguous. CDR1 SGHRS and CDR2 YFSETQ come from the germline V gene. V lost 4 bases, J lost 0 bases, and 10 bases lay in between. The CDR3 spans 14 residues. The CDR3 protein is CASSPSIANYGYTF. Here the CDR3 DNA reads TGCGCCAGCAGCCCCTCAATAGCTAACTATGGCTACACCTTC.

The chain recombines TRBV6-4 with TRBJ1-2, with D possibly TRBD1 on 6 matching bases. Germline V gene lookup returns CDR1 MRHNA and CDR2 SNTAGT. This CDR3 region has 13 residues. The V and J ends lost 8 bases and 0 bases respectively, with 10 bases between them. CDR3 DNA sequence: TGTGCCAGCGGGGACACCACTAACTATGGCTACACCTTC. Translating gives CASGDTTNYGYTF.

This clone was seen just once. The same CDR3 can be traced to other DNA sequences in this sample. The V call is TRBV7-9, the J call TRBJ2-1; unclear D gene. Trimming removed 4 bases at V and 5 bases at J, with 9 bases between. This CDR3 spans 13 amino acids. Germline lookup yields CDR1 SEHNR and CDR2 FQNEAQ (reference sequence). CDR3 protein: CASSSPLDNEQFF. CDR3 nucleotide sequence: TGTGCCAGCAGCTCCCCCCTTGACAATGAGCAGTTCTTC.

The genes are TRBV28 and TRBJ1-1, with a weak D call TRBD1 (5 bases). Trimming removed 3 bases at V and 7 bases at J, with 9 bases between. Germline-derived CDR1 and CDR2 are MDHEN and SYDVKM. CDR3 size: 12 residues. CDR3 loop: CASSFPQGEAFF. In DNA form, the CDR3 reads TGTGCCAGCAGTTTCCCCCAGGGTGAAGCTTTCTTT.

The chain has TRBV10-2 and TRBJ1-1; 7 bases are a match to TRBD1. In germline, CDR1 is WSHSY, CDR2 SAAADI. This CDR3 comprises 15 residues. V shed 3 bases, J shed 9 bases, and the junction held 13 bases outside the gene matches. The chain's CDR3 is CASSENRGGIEKAFF. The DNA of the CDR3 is TGCGCCAGCAGTGAAAACAGGGGAGGGATTGAGAAAGCTTTCTTT.

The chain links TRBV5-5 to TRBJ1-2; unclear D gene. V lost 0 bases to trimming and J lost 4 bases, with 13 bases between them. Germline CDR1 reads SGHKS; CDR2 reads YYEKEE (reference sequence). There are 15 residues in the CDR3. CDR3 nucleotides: TGTGCCAGCAGCTTGGCCCGGGGAGGGAGCTATGGCTACACCTTC. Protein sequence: CASSLARGGSYGYTF.

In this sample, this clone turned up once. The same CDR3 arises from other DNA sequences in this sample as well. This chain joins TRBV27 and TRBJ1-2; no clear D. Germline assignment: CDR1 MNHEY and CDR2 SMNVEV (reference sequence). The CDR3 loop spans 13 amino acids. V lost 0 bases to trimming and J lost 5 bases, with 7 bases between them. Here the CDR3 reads CASSLSGFYGYTF. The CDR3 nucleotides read TGTGCCAGCAGTTTATCGGGATTTTATGGCTACACCTTC.

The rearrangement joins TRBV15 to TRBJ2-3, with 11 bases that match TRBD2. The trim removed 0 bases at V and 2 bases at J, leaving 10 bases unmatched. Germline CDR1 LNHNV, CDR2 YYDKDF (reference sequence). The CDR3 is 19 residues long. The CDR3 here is CATSRDLQLAGVHTDTQYF. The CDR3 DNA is TGTGCCACCAGCAGAGATCTGCAACTAGCGGGGGTACACACAGATACGCAGTATTTT.

CDR3 nucleotides: TGTGCCAGTAGTATTTTACTAGCGGGAGGGTACGATAACAATGAGCAGTTCTTC. Translated: CASSILLAGGYDNNEQFF. The chain links TRBV19 to TRBJ2-1, with 13 bases aligning to TRBD2. The germline V gene has CDR1 LNHDA and CDR2 SQIVND (reference sequence). The CDR3 totals 18 residues. With V trimmed by 3 bases and J by 5 bases, 10 bases remained unmatched.

For the CDR3, the DNA is TGCAGCGTGGGACAGGGGGGACATGAAAAACTGTTTTTT. It codes for CSVGQGGHEKLFF. V usage is TRBV29-1 and J usage is TRBJ1-4, with TRBD1 matching over 11 bases. Trimming at V came to 6 bases and at J to 6 bases, leaving 3 bases not matched to a gene. Germline CDR1 is SQVTM and CDR2 is ANQGSEA. The CDR3 spans 13 residues. Variable domain in full (rest from reference TRBV29-1 and TRBJ1-4): SAVISQKPSRDICQRGTSLTIQCQVDSQVTMMFWYRQQPGQSLTLIATANQGSEATYESGFVIDKFPISRPNLTFSTLTVSNMSPEDSSIYLCSVGQGGHEKLFFGSGTQLSVL.

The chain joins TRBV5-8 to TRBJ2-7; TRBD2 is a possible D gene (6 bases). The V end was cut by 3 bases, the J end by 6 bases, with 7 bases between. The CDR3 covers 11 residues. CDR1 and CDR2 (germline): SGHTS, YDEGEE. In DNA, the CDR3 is TGTGCCAGCAGCTGGGGACTCGAGCAGTACTTC. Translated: CASSWGLEQYF.

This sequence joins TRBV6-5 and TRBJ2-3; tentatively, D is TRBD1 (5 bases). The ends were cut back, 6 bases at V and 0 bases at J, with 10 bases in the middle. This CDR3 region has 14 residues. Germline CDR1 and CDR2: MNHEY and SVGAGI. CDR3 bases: TGTGCCAGCAGCTTCGACAGAAGCACAGATACGCAGTATTTT. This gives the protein CASSFDRSTDTQYF.

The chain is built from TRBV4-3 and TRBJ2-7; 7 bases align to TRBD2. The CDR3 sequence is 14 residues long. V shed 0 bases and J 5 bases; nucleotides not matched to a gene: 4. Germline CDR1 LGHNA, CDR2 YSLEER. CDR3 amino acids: CASSQDLTSHEQYF. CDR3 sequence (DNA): TGCGCCAGCAGCCAAGATCTGACTAGCCACGAGCAGTACTTC.

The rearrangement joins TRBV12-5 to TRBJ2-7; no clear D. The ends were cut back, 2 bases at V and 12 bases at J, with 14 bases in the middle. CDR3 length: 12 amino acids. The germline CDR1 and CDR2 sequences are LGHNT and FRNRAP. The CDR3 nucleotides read TGTGCTAGTGGTTTGAGCCCCGCGAACCTGTACTTC. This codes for CASGLSPANLYF.

The CDR3 region is CASSYSDRAYNQPQHF. CDR3 bases: TGTGCCAGCAGTTACTCGGACAGGGCTTACAATCAGCCCCAGCATTTT. This chain links TRBV6-6 with TRBJ1-5; TRBD1 matches 8 bases. After removal of 0 bases from V and 3 bases from J, the junction contained 4 bases not matched to a gene. This CDR3 contains 16 residues. Germline lookup yields CDR1 MNHNY and CDR2 SVGAGI (reference sequence).

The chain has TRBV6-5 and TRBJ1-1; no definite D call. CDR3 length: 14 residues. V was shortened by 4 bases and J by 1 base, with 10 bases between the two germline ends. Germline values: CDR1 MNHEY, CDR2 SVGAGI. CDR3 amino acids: CASSFGDRNTEAFF. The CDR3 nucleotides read TGTGCCAGCAGTTTCGGAGACCGGAACACTGAAGCTTTCTTT.

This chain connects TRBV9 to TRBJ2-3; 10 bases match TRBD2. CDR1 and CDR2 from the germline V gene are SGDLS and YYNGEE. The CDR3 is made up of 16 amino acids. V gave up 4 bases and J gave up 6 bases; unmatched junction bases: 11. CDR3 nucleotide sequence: TGTGCCAGCAGCCCCGTAGCGGGGGGAATTTTGGATACGCAGTATTTT. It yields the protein CASSPVAGGILDTQYF.

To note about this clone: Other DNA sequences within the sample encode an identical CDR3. The CDR3 region is CASSPRTSGGADTQYF. Here the CDR3 DNA reads TGTGCCAGCAGCCCCCGTACTAGCGGGGGGGCAGATACGCAGTATTTT. The chain employs TRBV4-2 and TRBJ2-3; 13 bases map to TRBD2. V lost 4 bases, J lost 4 bases, and 5 bases stayed unmatched. Germline V CDR1 and CDR2: LGHNA, YNFKEQ. The CDR3 has 16 residues.

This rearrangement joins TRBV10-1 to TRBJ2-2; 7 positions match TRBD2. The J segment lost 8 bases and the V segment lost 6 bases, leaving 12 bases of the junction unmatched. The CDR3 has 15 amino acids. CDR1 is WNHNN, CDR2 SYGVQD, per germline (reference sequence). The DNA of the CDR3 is TGCGCCAGCAGCAACGAATTAGCGGGCTGGGGGGAGCTGTTTTTT. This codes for CASSNELAGWGELFF.

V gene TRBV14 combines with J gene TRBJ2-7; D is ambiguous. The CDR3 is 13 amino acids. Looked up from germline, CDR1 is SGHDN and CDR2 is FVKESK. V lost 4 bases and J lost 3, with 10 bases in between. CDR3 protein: CASSPLGIYEQYF. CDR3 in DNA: TGTGCCAGCAGCCCACTGGGGATCTACGAGCAGTACTTC.

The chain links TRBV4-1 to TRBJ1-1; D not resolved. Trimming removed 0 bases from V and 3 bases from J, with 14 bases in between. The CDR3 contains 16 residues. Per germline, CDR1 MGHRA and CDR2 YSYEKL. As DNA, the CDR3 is TGCGCCAGCAGCCAAGATACCGGGGTTGGTGACACTGAAGCTTTCTTT. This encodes CASSQDTGVGDTEAFF.